This T cell receptor beta chain was sequenced in a study of blood T cell repertoires in COVID-19. At the level of the study: Samples taken during acute and convalescent COVID-19 were collected in the United States, Italy and Spain. T cells, B-cell-depleted T cells, or PBMCs provided the cDNA or gDNA that served as material.

Original methodology: Estimated nucleated cell counts came from reference gene primer amplification. The repertoire was sequenced with immunoSEQ multiplex PCR; TCRdb's copy has only in-frame clones and lacks some. V and J calls and clone size follow that table, whereas D and trimming were derived from the DNA. The repertoire consists of 55,000 to 65,000 clones, with around 92% occurring once and the leading ten covering under 3%. Per the germline V gene, CDR1 is KGHDR and CDR2 is SFDVKD. The V and J ends lost 9 bases and 0 bases respectively, with 20 bases between them. The CDR3 covers 17 residues. The V call is TRBV24-1, the J call TRBJ2-1; a weak D match, TRBD1 (5 bases). The specimen was peripheral blood. This sequence was found in a man aged 55 to 70 with acute or convalescent COVID-19. The CDR3 DNA reads as TGTGCCACCGGAACGCAAACAGGAACCCACTCCTACAATGAGCAGTTCTTC. Translating it yields CATGTQTGTHSYNEQFF.